The clone carrying this T cell receptor (beta chain) came up a few times. This sample is drawn from a study of beta chain features in type 1 diabetes. The V gene lost 3 bases and the J gene lost 0 bases, with 6 bases spanning the gap. The CDR3 is 15 residues long. Germline CDR1 and CDR2: ENHRY and SYGVKD. The investigators reverse transcribed all of the isolated RNA, so they sequenced expressed TCRB transcripts. Sequenced by immunoSEQ multiplex PCR; TCRdb stores in-frame clones only, minus some. The sample contains almost 350,000 clones, about 20% of which appear only once. The chain recombines TRBV10-3 with TRBJ2-6; D uncertain. The sequence was obtained from a young woman in good health. Sequences were obtained from naive CD4+ T cells from blood. CDR3 region: CAISDKSSGANVLTF. CDR3 in DNA: TGTGCCATCAGTGATAAGAGCTCTGGGGCCAACGTCCTGACTTTC.